This TCR beta chain was sequenced for a study of shared clonotypes between healthy human individuals. Study-wide results and caveats: The sharing of 5% to 6.5% of naive CD4 clonotypes was seen across a handful of donors. Clonotypes shared by all four donors outscored non-shared clonotypes in generation probability.

Sequencing used immunoSEQ multiplex PCR; TCRdb keeps in-frame clones, though not all of them. The data show about 600,000 clones, 98% seen once. Cells designated naive CD8 were CD45RO-negative and were positively selected for CCR7, with terminally differentiated effector memory CD45RA+ cells excluded. In the case of this clone: Its specificity is unknown.

Germline lookup yields CDR1 SGHRS and CDR2 YFSETQ. The V end lost 4 bases, the J end lost 7 bases, and 20 bases lay between the germline ends. The length of the CDR3 is 16 residues. Sequencing was done on a sample of naive CD8+ T cells sorted from blood. The clonotype comes from a man in his thirties or forties in good health. This rearrangement joins TRBV5-1 to TRBJ1-4, with D perhaps TRBD1 (6 bases). DNA of the CDR3: TGCGCCAGCAGCCCGGAGGCCCAGGGGCTCGGTGAAAAACTGTTTTTT. Protein product: CASSPEAQGLGEKLFF.